This note documents a single T cell receptor beta chain sequence. The data were taken from a study of blood T cell repertoires in COVID-19. Study-level information: Some COVID-19 samples were acute and others convalescent; all came from the United States, Italy and Spain.

V dropped 4 bases and J dropped 2 bases, with 8 bases sitting between them. The CDR3 runs 12 residues. The germline gives CDR1 SQVTM, CDR2 ANQGSEA. As processed by the authors: The assay estimated nucleated cells by amplifying reference gene primers. TCRdb's table, derived via immunoSEQ multiplex PCR, lists solely in-frame clones and lacks some. V, J and clone size are those of that table, while D and trimming were read from the DNA. The table shows some 290,000 clones, with approximately 90% occurring only once. The sequencing sample was made of peripheral blood. The rearrangement uses TRBV29-1 and TRBJ2-5; D uncertain. This TCR was recovered from a woman aged 45-59 years who had recovered from COVID-19. The CDR3 coding sequence is TGCAGCGTTGTAGACCTACAAGAGACCCAGTACTTC. This sequence encodes CSVVDLQETQYF.